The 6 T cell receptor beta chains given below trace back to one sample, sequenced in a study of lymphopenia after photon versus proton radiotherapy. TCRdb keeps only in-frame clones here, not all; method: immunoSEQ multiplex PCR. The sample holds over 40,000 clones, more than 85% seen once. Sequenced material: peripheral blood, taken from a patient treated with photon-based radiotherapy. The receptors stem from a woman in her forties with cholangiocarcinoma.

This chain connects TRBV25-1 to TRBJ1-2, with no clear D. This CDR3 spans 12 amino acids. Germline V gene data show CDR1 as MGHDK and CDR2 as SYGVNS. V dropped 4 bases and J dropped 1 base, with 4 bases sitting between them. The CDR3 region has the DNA TGTGCCAGCAGTGGTTTTAACTATGGCTACACCTTC. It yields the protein CASSGFNYGYTF.

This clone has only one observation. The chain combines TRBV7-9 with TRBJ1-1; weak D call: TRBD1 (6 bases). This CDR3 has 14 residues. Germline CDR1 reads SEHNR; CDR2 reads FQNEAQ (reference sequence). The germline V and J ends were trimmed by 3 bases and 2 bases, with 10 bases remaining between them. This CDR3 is CASSLTGPNTEAFF. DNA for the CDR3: TGTGCCAGCAGCTTGACAGGTCCTAACACTGAAGCTTTCTTT.

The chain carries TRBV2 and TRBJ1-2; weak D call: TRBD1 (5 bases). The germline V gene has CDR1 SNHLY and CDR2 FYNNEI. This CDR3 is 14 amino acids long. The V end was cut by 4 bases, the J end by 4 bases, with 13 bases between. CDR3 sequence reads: CASSVRDVVYGYTF. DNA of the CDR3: TGTGCCAGCAGTGTCCGGGACGTCGTCTATGGCTACACCTTC.

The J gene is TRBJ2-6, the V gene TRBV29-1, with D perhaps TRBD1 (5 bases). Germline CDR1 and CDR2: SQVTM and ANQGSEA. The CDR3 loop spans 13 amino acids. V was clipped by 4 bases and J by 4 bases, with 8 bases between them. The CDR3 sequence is CSVVTAGANVLTF. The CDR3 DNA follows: TGCAGCGTTGTGACAGCCGGGGCCAACGTCCTGACTTTC. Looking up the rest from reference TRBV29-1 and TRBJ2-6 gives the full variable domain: SAVISQKPSRDICQRGTSLTIQCQVDSQVTMMFWYRQQPGQSLTLIATANQGSEATYESGFVIDKFPISRPNLTFSTLTVSNMSPEDSSIYLCSVVTAGANVLTFGAGSRLTVL.

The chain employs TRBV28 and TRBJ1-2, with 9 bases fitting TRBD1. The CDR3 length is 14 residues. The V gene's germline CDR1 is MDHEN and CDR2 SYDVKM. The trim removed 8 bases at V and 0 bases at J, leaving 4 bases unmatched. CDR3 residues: CASGTGTANYGYTF. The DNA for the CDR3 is TGTGCCAGCGGGACAGGGACGGCTAACTATGGCTACACCTTC.

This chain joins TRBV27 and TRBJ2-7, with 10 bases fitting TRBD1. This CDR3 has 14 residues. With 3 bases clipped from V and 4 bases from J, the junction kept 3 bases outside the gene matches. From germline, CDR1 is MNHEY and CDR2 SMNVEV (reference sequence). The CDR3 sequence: CASSFSGQGYEQYF. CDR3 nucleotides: TGTGCCAGCAGTTTCTCGGGACAGGGGTACGAGCAGTACTTC.